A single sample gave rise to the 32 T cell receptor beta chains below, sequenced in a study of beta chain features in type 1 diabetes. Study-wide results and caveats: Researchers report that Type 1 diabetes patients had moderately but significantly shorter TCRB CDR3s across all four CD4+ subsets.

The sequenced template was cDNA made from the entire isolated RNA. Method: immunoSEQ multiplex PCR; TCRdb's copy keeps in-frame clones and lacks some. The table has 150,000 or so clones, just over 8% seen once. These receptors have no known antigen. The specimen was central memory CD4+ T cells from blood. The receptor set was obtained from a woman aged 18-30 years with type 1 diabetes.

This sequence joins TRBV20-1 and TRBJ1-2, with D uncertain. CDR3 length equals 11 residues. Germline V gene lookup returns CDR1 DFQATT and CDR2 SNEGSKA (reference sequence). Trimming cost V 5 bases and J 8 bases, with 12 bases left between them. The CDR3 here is CSARIGGGYTF. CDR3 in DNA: TGCAGTGCTCGTATTGGCGGCGGCTACACCTTC.

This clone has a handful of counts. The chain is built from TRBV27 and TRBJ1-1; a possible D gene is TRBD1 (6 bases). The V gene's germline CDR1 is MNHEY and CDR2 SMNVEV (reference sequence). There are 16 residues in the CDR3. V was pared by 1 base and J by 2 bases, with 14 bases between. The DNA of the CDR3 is TGTGCCAGCAGTTTATGGGGGAGAGGGGGAAACACTGAAGCTTTCTTT. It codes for CASSLWGRGGNTEAFF.

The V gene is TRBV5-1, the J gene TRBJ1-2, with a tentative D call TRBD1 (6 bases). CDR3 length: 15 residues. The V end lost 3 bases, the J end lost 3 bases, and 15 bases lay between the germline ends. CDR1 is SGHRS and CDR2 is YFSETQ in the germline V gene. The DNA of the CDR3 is TGCGCCAGCAGCTCGACGGGACACGGAGACTATGGCTACACCTTC. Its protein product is CASSSTGHGDYGYTF.

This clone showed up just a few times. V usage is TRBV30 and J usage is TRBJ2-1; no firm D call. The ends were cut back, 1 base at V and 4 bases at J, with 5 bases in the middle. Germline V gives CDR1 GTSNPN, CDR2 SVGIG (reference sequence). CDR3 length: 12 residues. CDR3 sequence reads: CAWSATYNEQFF. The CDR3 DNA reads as TGTGCCTGGAGTGCGACATACAATGAGCAGTTCTTC.

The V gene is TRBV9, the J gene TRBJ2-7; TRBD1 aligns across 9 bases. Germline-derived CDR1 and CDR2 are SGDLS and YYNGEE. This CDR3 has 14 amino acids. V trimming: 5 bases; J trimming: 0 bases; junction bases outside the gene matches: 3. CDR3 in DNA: TGTGCCAGCAGTCGACAGGGGGGCTCCTACGAGCAGTACTTC. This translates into CASSRQGGSYEQYF.

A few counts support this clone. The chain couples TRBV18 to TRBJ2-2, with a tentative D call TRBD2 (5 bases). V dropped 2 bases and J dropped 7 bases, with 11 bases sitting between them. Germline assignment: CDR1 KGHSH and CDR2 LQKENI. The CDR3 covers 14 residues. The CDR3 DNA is TGTGCCAGCTCACCAAAGAGGGATGGCGGGGAGCTGTTTTTT. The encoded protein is CASSPKRDGGELFF.

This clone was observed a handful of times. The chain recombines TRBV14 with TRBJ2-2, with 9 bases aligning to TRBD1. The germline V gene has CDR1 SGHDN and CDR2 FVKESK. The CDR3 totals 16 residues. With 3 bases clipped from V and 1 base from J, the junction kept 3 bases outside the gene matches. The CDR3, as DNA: TGTGCCAGCAGCCATGTGGACAGGGGGAACACCGGGGAGCTGTTTTTT. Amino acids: CASSHVDRGNTGELFF.

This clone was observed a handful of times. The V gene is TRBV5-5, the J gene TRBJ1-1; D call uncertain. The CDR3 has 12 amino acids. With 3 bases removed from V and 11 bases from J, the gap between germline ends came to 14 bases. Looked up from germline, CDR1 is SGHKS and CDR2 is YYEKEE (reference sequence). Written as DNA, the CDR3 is TGTGCCAGCAGCTCAGAGGGAGGTTCGGCTTTCTTT. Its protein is CASSSEGGSAFF.

The CDR3 protein is CASSQASLIGYEQYF. Written as DNA, the CDR3 is TGTGCCAGCAGCCAGGCATCCCTGATAGGCTACGAGCAGTACTTC. V and J are TRBV28 and TRBJ2-7, with D unclear. V was cut by 6 bases and J by 3 bases, with 18 bases left in between. From germline, CDR1 is MDHEN and CDR2 SYDVKM. The CDR3 length is 15 residues.

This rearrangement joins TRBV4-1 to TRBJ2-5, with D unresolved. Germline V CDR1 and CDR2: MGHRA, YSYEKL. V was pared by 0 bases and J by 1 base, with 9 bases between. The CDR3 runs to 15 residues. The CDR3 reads CASSQDQTAQETQYF. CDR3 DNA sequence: TGCGCCAGCAGCCAAGATCAAACAGCCCAAGAGACCCAGTACTTC.

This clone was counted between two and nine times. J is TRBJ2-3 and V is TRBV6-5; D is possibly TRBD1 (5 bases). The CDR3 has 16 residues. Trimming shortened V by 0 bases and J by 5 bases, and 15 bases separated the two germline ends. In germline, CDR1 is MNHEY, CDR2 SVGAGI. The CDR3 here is CASSYSMTTVQDTQYF. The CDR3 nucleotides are TGTGCCAGCAGTTACTCGATGACGACAGTTCAAGATACGCAGTATTTT.

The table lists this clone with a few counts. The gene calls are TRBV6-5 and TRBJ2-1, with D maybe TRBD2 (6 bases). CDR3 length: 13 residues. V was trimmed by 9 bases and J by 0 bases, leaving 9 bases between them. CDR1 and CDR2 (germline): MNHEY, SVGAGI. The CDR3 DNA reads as TGTGCCAGTGGTAGCGGCTCCTACAATGAGCAGTTCTTC. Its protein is CASGSGSYNEQFF.

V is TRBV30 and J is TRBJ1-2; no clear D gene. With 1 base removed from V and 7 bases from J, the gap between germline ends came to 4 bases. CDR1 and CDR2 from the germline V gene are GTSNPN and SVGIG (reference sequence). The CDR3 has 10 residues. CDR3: CAWSGAGYTF. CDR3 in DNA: TGTGCCTGGAGTGGGGCTGGCTACACCTTC. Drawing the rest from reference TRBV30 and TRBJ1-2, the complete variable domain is SQTIHQWPATLVQPVGSPLSLECTVEGTSNPNLYWYRQAAGRGLQLLFYSVGIGQISSEVPQNLSASRPQDRQFILSSKKLLLSDSGFYLCAWSGAGYTFGSGTRLTVV.

This CDR3 is CSVEDHRGYTF. The CDR3 DNA is TGCAGCGTTGAAGATCACCGGGGCTACACCTTC. The V gene is TRBV29-1, the J gene TRBJ1-2; D ambiguous. With 0 bases removed from V and 8 bases from J, the gap between germline ends came to 7 bases. This CDR3 has 11 amino acids. Per the germline V gene, CDR1 is SQVTM and CDR2 is ANQGSEA.

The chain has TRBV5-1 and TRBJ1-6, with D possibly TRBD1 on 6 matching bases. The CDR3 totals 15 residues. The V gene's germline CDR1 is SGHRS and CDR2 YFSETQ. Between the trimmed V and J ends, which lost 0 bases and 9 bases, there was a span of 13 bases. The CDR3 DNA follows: TGCGCCAGCAGCTTGGGACAGGTCGCCGGTTCACCCCTCCACTTT. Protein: CASSLGQVAGSPLHF.

The CDR3 region is CASSQVAHYEQYF. The CDR3 DNA reads as TGTGCCAGCAGCCAAGTAGCGCACTACGAGCAGTACTTC. The V and J genes are TRBV4-2 and TRBJ2-7; possible D gene TRBD2, 5 bases. Germline V gene sequence: CDR1 LGHNA, CDR2 YNFKEQ. This CDR3 comprises 13 residues. V was pared by 1 base and J by 3 bases, with 7 bases between.

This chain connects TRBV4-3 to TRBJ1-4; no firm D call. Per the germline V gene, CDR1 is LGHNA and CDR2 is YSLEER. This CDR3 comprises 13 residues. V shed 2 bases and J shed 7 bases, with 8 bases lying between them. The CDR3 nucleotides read TGCGCCAGCAGCCAACGCGGGGTTGAAAAACTGTTTTTT. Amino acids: CASSQRGVEKLFF.

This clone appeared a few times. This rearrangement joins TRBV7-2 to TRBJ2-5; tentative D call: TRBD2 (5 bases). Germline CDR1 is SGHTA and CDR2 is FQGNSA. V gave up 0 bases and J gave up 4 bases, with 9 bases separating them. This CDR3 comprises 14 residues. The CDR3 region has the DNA TGTGCCAGCAGCTTAGCGGGAGAGGTAGAGACCCAGTACTTC. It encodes CASSLAGEVETQYF. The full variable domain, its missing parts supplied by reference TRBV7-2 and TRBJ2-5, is GAGVSQSPSNKVTEKGKDVELRCDPISGHTALYWYRQSLGQGLEFLIYFQGNSAPDKSGLPSDRFSAERTGGSVSTLTIQRTQQEDSAVYLCASSLAGEVETQYFGPGTRLLVL.

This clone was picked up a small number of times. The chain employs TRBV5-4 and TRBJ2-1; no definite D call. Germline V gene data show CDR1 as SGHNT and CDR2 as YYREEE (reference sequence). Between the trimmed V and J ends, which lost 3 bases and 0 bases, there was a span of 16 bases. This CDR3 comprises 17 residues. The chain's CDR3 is CASSSPVGLSSYNEQFF. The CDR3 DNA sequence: TGTGCCAGCAGCTCCCCCGTCGGGTTGAGCTCCTACAATGAGCAGTTCTTC.

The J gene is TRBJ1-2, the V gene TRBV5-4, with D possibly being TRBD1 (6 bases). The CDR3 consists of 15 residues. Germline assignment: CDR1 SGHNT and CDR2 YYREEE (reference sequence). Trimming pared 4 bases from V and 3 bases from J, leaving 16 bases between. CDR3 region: CASSPTAGADYGYTF. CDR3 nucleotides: TGTGCCAGCAGCCCCACGGCAGGGGCGGACTATGGCTACACCTTC.

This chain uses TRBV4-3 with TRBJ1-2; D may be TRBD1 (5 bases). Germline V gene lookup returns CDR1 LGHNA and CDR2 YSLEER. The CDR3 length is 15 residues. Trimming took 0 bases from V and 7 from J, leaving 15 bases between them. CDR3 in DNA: TGCGCCAGCAGCCAAGACACATTGGGGGGAACTGGCTACACCTTC. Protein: CASSQDTLGGTGYTF.

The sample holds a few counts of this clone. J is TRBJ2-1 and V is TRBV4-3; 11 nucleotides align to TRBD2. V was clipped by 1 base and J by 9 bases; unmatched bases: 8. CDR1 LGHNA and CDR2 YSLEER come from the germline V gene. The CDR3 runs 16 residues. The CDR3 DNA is TGCGCCAGCAGCCAAGGGTCTAGCGGGAGGACTAGTGAGCAGTTCTTC. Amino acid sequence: CASSQGSSGRTSEQFF.

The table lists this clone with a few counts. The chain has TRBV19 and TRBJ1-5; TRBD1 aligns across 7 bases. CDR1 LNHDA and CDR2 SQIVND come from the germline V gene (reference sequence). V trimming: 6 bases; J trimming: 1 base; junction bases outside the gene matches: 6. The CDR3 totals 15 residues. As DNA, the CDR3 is TGTGCCAGTAGGTTAGACAGGGCCAGCAATCAGCCCCAGCATTTT. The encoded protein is CASRLDRASNQPQHF. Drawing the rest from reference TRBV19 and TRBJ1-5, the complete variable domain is DGGITQSPKYLFRKEGQNVTLSCEQNLNHDAMYWYRQDPGQGLRLIYYSQIVNDFQKGDIAEGYSVSREKKESFPLTVTSAQKNPTAFYLCASRLDRASNQPQHFGDGTRLSIL.

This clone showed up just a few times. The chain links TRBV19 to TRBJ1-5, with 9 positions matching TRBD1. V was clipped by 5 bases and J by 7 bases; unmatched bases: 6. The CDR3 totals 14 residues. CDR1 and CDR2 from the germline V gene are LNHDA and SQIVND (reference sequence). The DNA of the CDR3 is TGTGCCAGTAGTCCGGGACAGGGAAGGCAGCCCCAGCATTTT. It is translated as CASSPGQGRQPQHF.

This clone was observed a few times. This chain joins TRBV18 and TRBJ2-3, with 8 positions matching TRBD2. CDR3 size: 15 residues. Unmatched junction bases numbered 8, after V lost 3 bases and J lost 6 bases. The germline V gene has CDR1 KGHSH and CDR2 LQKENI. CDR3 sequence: CASSPGRADVDTQYF. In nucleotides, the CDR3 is TGTGCCAGCTCACCCGGGAGGGCCGATGTCGATACGCAGTATTTT.

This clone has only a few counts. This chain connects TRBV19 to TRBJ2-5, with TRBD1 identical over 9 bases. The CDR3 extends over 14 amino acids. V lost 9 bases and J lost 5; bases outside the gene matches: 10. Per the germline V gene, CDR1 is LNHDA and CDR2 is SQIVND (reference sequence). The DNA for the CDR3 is TGTGCCAGCAGCCTACAGGGGGCGGAGGAGACCCAGTACTTC. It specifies CASSLQGAEETQYF.

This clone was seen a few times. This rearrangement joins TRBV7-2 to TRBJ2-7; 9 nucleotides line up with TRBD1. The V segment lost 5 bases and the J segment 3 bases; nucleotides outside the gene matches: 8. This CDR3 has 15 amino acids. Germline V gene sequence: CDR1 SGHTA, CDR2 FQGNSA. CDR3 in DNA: TGTGCCAGCAGCGAAGGGACAGGGAGCCACTACGAGCAGTACTTC. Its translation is CASSEGTGSHYEQYF.

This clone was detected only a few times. The DNA of the CDR3 is TGTGCCTGGAGTGTACAAGTTAGGGGTAATGAGCAGTTCTTC. This gives the protein CAWSVQVRGNEQFF. V and J are TRBV30 and TRBJ2-1; D may be TRBD1 (5 bases). V lost 0 bases and J 7 bases, leaving 13 bases between the germline ends. Per germline, CDR1 GTSNPN and CDR2 SVGIG (reference sequence). This CDR3 is 14 amino acids long.

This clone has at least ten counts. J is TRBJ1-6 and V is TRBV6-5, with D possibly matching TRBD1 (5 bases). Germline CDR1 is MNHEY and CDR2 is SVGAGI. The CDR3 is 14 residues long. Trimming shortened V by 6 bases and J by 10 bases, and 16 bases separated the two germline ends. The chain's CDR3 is CASRLDRDGSPLHF. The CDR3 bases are TGTGCCAGCAGACTCGACAGAGACGGCTCACCCCTCCACTTT.

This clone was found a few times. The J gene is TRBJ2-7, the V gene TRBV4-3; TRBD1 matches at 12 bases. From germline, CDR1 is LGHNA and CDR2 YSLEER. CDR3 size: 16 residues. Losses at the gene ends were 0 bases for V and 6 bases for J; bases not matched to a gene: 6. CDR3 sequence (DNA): TGCGCCAGCAGCCAAGACGCCGGGACAGGGGGCGGCGAGCAGTACTTC. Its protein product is CASSQDAGTGGGEQYF.

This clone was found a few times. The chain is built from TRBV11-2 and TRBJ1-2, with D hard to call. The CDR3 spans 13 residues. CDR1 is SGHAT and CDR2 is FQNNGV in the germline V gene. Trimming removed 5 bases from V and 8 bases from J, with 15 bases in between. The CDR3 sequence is CASSTLAERGYTF. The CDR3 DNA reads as TGTGCCAGCAGCACGTTGGCGGAGAGGGGCTACACCTTC. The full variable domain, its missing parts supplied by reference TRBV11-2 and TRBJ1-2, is EAGVAQSPRYKIIEKRQSVAFWCNPISGHATLYWYQQILGQGPKLLIQFQNNGVVDDSQLPKDRFSAERLKGVDSTLKIQPAKLEDSAVYLCASSTLAERGYTFGSGTRLTVV.

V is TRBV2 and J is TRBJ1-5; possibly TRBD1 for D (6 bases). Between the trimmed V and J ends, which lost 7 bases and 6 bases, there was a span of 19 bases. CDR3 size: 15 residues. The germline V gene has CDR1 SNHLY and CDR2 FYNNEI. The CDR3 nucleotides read TGTGCCAGCATGGGGGGGCAGGGAGGGAGTCAGCCCCAGCATTTT. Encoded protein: CASMGGQGGSQPQHF.